This TCR beta chain was recorded in a study of T-cell reconstitution after alpha-beta-depleted transplantation in children. Preparation of the TCRbeta library was carried out with unique molecular identifiers. From the PCR reads, TCRdb called clonotypes with MiXCR, one entry per CDR3 protein. In the table there are 580,000 or so distinct CDR3 sequences, roughly 23% of which are singletons. CDR3 length: 14 amino acids. V was shortened by 6 bases and J by 0 bases, with 11 bases between the two germline ends. The sample was PBMCs, mostly from graft donor cells, taken 360 days after TCRalphabeta/CD19-depleted stem cell transplant. The chain joins TRBV12-3 or TRBV12-4 to TRBJ1-1, with D unclear. The receptor was derived from a boy under three years old who had a stem cell transplant for acute myeloid leukemia, so the T cells may come from the graft donor. CDR3 amino acids: CASSRPQVNTEAFF. The CDR3 nucleotides are TGTGCCAGCAGCCGACCTCAAGTGAACACTGAAGCTTTCTTT.